The 32 T cell receptor beta chains below all came from one sample that was sequenced in a study of blood T cell repertoires in COVID-19. The protocol was immunoSEQ multiplex PCR, while the TCRdb copy is restricted to in-frame clones and leaves out a portion. The top ten hold around 15% of the sample, which has around 140,000 clones, 82% seen once. The sample consisted of peripheral blood. These receptors were taken from a human donor with acute or convalescent COVID-19. The donor label of this sample is uncertain.

The chain combines TRBV19 with TRBJ1-2, with 8 positions matching TRBD1. CDR1 and CDR2 (germline): LNHDA, SQIVND (reference sequence). V lost 10 bases to trimming and J lost 4 bases; unmatched junction nucleotides: 8. This CDR3 spans 13 amino acids. For the CDR3, the DNA is TGTGCCACCAGACAGGGGTCCGCCTATGGCTACACCTTC. Its protein is CATRQGSAYGYTF.

V and J are TRBV4-2 and TRBJ2-7, with TRBD2 matching over 7 bases. V trimming: 0 bases; J trimming: 6 bases; junction bases outside the gene matches: 8. Per germline, CDR1 LGHNA and CDR2 YNFKEQ. The CDR3 loop spans 15 amino acids. This chain's CDR3 is CASSQETGGPPEQYF. CDR3 nucleotides: TGTGCCAGCAGCCAAGAAACGGGGGGTCCCCCCGAGCAGTACTTC.

Only a few counts were recorded for this clone. This chain links TRBV7-6 with TRBJ1-1; 9 positions agree with TRBD1. This CDR3 region has 13 residues. J gave up 5 bases and V 5 bases, and 3 bases lay outside the gene matches. CDR1 SGHVS and CDR2 FNYEAQ come from the germline V gene. CDR3 sequence reads: CASSRDRGTEAFF. CDR3 bases: TGTGCCAGCAGCCGAGACAGGGGGACTGAAGCTTTCTTT.

This clone was detected a few times. The rearrangement uses TRBV2 and TRBJ2-7; maybe TRBD1 (5 bases). The CDR3 extends over 12 amino acids. V was shortened by 7 bases and J by 3 bases, with 10 bases between the two germline ends. CDR1 is SNHLY, CDR2 FYNNEI, per germline. The CDR3 bases are TGTGCCAGCAATAAGGACAACTACGAGCAGTACTTC. Translated, it gives CASNKDNYEQYF. Drawing the rest from reference TRBV2 and TRBJ2-7, the complete variable domain is EPEVTQTPSHQVTQMGQEVILRCVPISNHLYFYWYRQILGQKVEFLVSFYNNEISEKSEIFDDQFSVERPDGSNFTLKIRSTKLEDSAMYFCASNKDNYEQYFGPGTRLTVT.

The CDR3 DNA sequence: TGTGCCAGCGCCGAGCGGGACGGGTTGACTGAAAAACTGTTTTTT. It specifies CASAERDGLTEKLFF. The chain combines TRBV3-1 (or the pseudogene TRBV3-2) with TRBJ1-4; a weak D match, TRBD1 (5 bases). Trimming stripped 8 bases from V and 7 bases from J, with 20 bases between. The CDR3 runs to 15 residues. CDR1 is LGHDT, CDR2 YNNKEL, per germline (reference sequence).

This clone was seen only a few times. The chain employs TRBV7-2 and TRBJ2-7; 10 nucleotides align to TRBD2. With V trimmed by 1 base and J by 0 bases, 12 bases remained unmatched. There are 19 residues in the CDR3. Germline CDR1 SGHTA, CDR2 FQGNSA. CDR3 sequence (DNA): TGTGCCAGCAGCTTAGAGGCTAGGGCGACTAGCGGGTACTCCTACGAGCAGTACTTC. Amino acids: CASSLEARATSGYSYEQYF.

The rearrangement joins TRBV6-4 to TRBJ1-5, with 7 bases aligning to TRBD1. Trimming removed 2 bases from V and 7 bases from J; junction bases left unmatched: 8. Germline CDR1 and CDR2: MRHNA and SNTAGT. The CDR3 runs to 15 residues. The CDR3 DNA follows: TGTGCCAGCAGTGACGGAGGAACAGGGGAACAGCCCCAGCATTTT. Translation: CASSDGGTGEQPQHF.

The chain has TRBV7-2 and TRBJ1-6, with TRBD1 identical over 9 bases. Germline-derived CDR1 and CDR2 are SGHTA and FQGNSA. J lost 10 bases, V lost 5 bases, and 12 bases had no gene match. The CDR3 covers 16 residues. Written as DNA, the CDR3 is TGTGCCAGCAGCCTACTCGGGACAGGGAATTCGTCACCCCTCCACTTT. Translating gives CASSLLGTGNSSPLHF.

The chain is built from TRBV25-1 and TRBJ2-5; 11 bases are shared with TRBD1. The CDR3 sequence is 15 residues long. CDR1 MGHDK and CDR2 SYGVNS come from the germline V gene. V lost 5 bases, J lost 3 bases, and 5 bases stayed unmatched. CDR3 coding DNA: TGTGCCAGCAGTCCAGGGACAGGGGGGAAAGAGACCCAGTACTTC. Protein product: CASSPGTGGKETQYF.

The chain joins TRBV21-1 to TRBJ1-2; TRBD1 is the table's D call, not checked against the DNA. TRBV21-1 is a pseudogene. The CDR3 runs 18 residues. CDR3 DNA sequence: TGTGCCAGCAGCAAAGGCAAACAGGGATCCCCCTTTACCTATGGCTACACCTTC. As protein: CASSKGKQGSPFTYGYTF.

The chain links TRBV19 to TRBJ1-1; 9 nucleotides align to TRBD1. Germline CDR1 is LNHDA and CDR2 is SQIVND (reference sequence). With V trimmed by 5 bases and J by 4 bases, 11 bases remained unmatched. The CDR3 covers 16 residues. CDR3 DNA sequence: TGTGCCAGTAGTCGAACAGGGGGCCAGGGGGTCACTGAAGCTTTCTTT. This encodes CASSRTGGQGVTEAFF.

The rearrangement uses TRBV6-6 and TRBJ1-1; D gene uncertain. This CDR3 has 14 amino acids. V lost 5 bases and J 5 bases, leaving 15 bases between the germline ends. Germline V CDR1 and CDR2: MNHNY, SVGAGI (reference sequence). CDR3 protein: CASSQSGITTEAFF. The CDR3 nucleotides read TGTGCCAGCAGTCAATCCGGGATCACAACTGAAGCTTTCTTT.

The chain is built from TRBV18 and TRBJ1-2, with 8 nucleotides matching TRBD1. The germline V gene has CDR1 KGHSH and CDR2 LQKENI. V shed 1 base, J shed 6 bases, and the junction held 7 bases outside the gene matches. This CDR3 has 15 residues. The DNA of the CDR3 is TGTGCCAGCTCACCACGTACAGGGGGAGGCGATGGCTACACCTTC. Translated, it gives CASSPRTGGGDGYTF.

V is TRBV5-1 and J is TRBJ2-3; 8 positions match TRBD1. Trimming at V came to 4 bases and at J to 6 bases, leaving 7 bases not matched to a gene. Germline V gene sequence: CDR1 SGHRS, CDR2 YFSETQ. This CDR3 has 14 residues. Written as DNA, the CDR3 is TGCGCCAGCAGCCCTAGGACAGGGACGGATACGCAGTATTTT. This sequence encodes CASSPRTGTDTQYF. The full variable domain, with the rest looked up from reference TRBV5-1 and TRBJ2-3, is KAGVTQTPRYLIKTRGQQVTLSCSPISGHRSVSWYQQTPGQGLQFLFEYFSETQRNKGNFPGRFSGRQFSNSRSEMNVSTLELGDSALYLCASSPRTGTDTQYFGPGTRLTVL.

This chain uses TRBV5-1 with TRBJ2-2, with D perhaps TRBD1 (6 bases). The CDR3 is made up of 14 amino acids. Trimming removed 4 bases from V and 7 bases from J, with 14 bases in between. CDR1 is SGHRS, CDR2 YFSETQ, per germline. CDR3 loop: CASSQQGSGGELFF. As DNA, the CDR3 is TGCGCCAGCAGCCAACAGGGTTCGGGCGGGGAGCTGTTTTTT.

The genes are TRBV11-3 and TRBJ2-5; TRBD2 is a possible D gene (5 bases). V lost 5 bases and J 7 bases, leaving 14 bases between the germline ends. CDR1 is SGHNT and CDR2 is YENEEA in the germline V gene. This CDR3 region has 13 residues. The CDR3 spells CASSAGQKGTQYF. The CDR3 DNA follows: TGTGCCAGCAGCGCGGGCCAGAAAGGGACCCAGTACTTC.

This clone was found once. V and J are TRBV30 and TRBJ2-5, with TRBD2 matching 9 bases. The CDR3 extends over 15 amino acids. Germline V CDR1 and CDR2: GTSNPN, SVGIG (reference sequence). The V gene end was trimmed by 2 bases and the J gene end by 0 bases; junction bases not matched to a gene: 4. CDR3 coding DNA: TGTGCCTGGAGTCAAGCGGGGGGCCACCAAGAGACCCAGTACTTC. It is translated as CAWSQAGGHQETQYF.

The genes are TRBV5-1 and TRBJ1-1, with D hard to call. Germline V lookup: CDR1 SGHRS, CDR2 YFSETQ. V was shortened by 1 base and J by 5 bases, with 15 bases between the two germline ends. The length of the CDR3 is 15 residues. Here the CDR3 DNA reads TGCGCCAGCAGCTTGCTCGGGGTGCGGACGACTGAAGCTTTCTTT. Its translation: CASSLLGVRTTEAFF.

The chain employs TRBV7-9 and TRBJ1-2; TRBD1 aligns across 9 bases. This CDR3 has 15 residues. CDR1 is SEHNR and CDR2 is FQNEAQ in the germline V gene (reference sequence). The V and J ends lost 5 bases and 3 bases, in that order; junction bases with no gene match: 7. The CDR3, as DNA: TGTGCCAGCAGCCACCGAAGACAGGGGGACTATGGCTACACCTTC. It is translated as CASSHRRQGDYGYTF.

This CDR3 reads CATSDPSGGGGGTDTQYF. The CDR3 nucleotides read TGTGCCACCAGTGATCCCTCCGGCGGCGGGGGAGGCACAGATACGCAGTATTTT. The gene calls are TRBV24-1 and TRBJ2-3; 7 nucleotides match TRBD2. Trimming took 3 bases from V and 1 from J; bases not matched to a gene: 12. The CDR3 has 18 amino acids. Germline CDR1 KGHDR, CDR2 SFDVKD.

This clone has just one count. The chain combines TRBV5-1 with TRBJ2-5; no clear D. Trimming removed 3 bases at V and 5 bases at J, with 14 bases between. Per the germline V gene, CDR1 is SGHRS and CDR2 is YFSETQ. The CDR3 totals 14 residues. In DNA, the CDR3 is TGCGCCAGCAGCTCCCCCGCAGGCATGGAGACCCAGTACTTC. Translation gives CASSSPAGMETQYF.

The gene calls are TRBV15 and TRBJ2-5; 7 bases match TRBD1. V shed 6 bases, J shed 5 bases, and the junction held 6 bases outside the gene matches. Germline CDR1 and CDR2: LNHNV and YYDKDF (reference sequence). CDR3 length: 13 amino acids. The CDR3 coding sequence is TGTGCCACCAGGACAGGGTATGCGGAGACCCAGTACTTC. Its translation: CATRTGYAETQYF.

This chain uses TRBV18 with TRBJ2-2; D perhaps matches TRBD2 (5 bases). This CDR3 is 14 amino acids long. The germline V gene encodes CDR1 KGHSH and CDR2 LQKENI. V was clipped by 6 bases and J by 7 bases, with 15 bases between them. CDR3 sequence: CASSPLGDNGELFF. CDR3 DNA sequence: TGTGCCAGCTCCCCCCTCGGGGATAACGGGGAGCTGTTTTTT.

This clone was detected once. This chain links TRBV5-1 with TRBJ2-2; weak D call: TRBD1 (5 bases). CDR1 and CDR2 from the germline V gene are SGHRS and YFSETQ. The CDR3 sequence is 17 residues long. V was cut by 0 bases and J by 7 bases, with 19 bases left in between. CDR3 sequence reads: CASSLVGADRGYGELFF. CDR3 coding DNA: TGCGCCAGCAGCTTGGTAGGGGCGGATAGGGGCTACGGGGAGCTGTTTTTT.

The table lists this clone with a count of one. The chain joins TRBV15 to TRBJ1-5, with TRBD1 matching 9 bases. In germline, CDR1 is LNHNV, CDR2 YYDKDF (reference sequence). The CDR3 length is 16 residues. J lost 7 bases, V lost 3 bases, and 10 bases had no gene match. CDR3: CATSSLGTGQKQPQHF. The CDR3 DNA is TGTGCCACCAGCAGTCTCGGGACAGGGCAGAAACAGCCCCAGCATTTT.

This clone was recorded only once. The V call is TRBV19, the J call TRBJ1-3, with D unresolved. This CDR3 region has 14 residues. V dropped 7 bases and J dropped 6 bases, with 16 bases sitting between them. The V gene's germline CDR1 is LNHDA and CDR2 SQIVND (reference sequence). The CDR3 coding sequence is TGTGCCAGTATAGGGCGGGAAGAATTAAACACCATATATTTT. It is translated as CASIGREELNTIYF.

The chain recombines TRBV6-5 with TRBJ1-5, with 7 bases fitting TRBD1. From germline, CDR1 is MNHEY and CDR2 SVGAGI. The CDR3 runs to 15 residues. J was trimmed by 5 bases and V by 7 bases; bases with no gene match: 11. The CDR3 here is CASTQQQGYDQPQHF. In nucleotides, the CDR3 is TGTGCCAGCACCCAGCAACAGGGGTATGATCAGCCCCAGCATTTT.

The CDR3 is CASSPRADAGYTF. Written as DNA, the CDR3 is TGTGCCAGCAGCCCGCGGGCAGACGCTGGCTACACCTTC. The genes are TRBV5-8 and TRBJ1-2, with D unclear. The CDR3 has 13 amino acids. Per the germline V gene, CDR1 is SGHTS and CDR2 is YDEGEE. The V end lost 4 bases, the J end lost 7 bases, and 14 bases lay between the germline ends.

Remarks on this clone: This same CDR3 is encoded by further DNA sequences in the sample. The J gene is TRBJ1-1, the V gene TRBV18; TRBD1 aligns across 10 bases. The CDR3 length is 15 residues. From germline, CDR1 is KGHSH and CDR2 LQKENI. V lost 2 bases, J lost 1 base, and 1 base stayed unmatched. The CDR3 region is CASSPGTGANTEAFF. CDR3 nucleotides: TGTGCCAGCTCACCAGGGACAGGGGCGAACACTGAAGCTTTCTTT.

The chain joins TRBV5-1 to TRBJ2-7, with TRBD1 as a possible D gene (6 bases). The CDR3 is 13 residues long. Germline CDR1 and CDR2: SGHRS and YFSETQ. The V and J ends lost 6 bases and 3 bases respectively, with 13 bases between them. In DNA, the CDR3 is TGCGCCAGCACCCAACAGGGTAGCTACGAGCAGTACTTC. This gives the protein CASTQQGSYEQYF.

The CDR3 loop reads CASTPSGGQPQHF. The CDR3 nucleotides are TGTGCCAGTACCCCTTCGGGGGGTCAGCCCCAGCATTTT. The chain employs TRBV6-5 and TRBJ1-5; weak D call: TRBD1 (5 bases). The CDR3 sequence is 13 residues long. The germline V gene encodes CDR1 MNHEY and CDR2 SVGAGI. V was clipped by 9 bases and J by 6 bases, with 15 bases between them.

This clone came up a few times. The rearrangement uses TRBV27 and TRBJ2-1; 13 nucleotides match TRBD2. The CDR3 runs to 16 residues. V lost 3 bases to trimming and J lost 7 bases; unmatched junction nucleotides: 6. Germline V CDR1 and CDR2: MNHEY, SMNVEV (reference sequence). This CDR3 reads CASSLITSGGVNEQFF. CDR3 in DNA: TGTGCCAGCAGTTTGATTACTAGCGGGGGGGTAAATGAGCAGTTCTTC.